Listed here are 17 T cell receptor beta chains from one sample, sequenced in a study of CD8 T cells in ankylosing spondylitis. In TCRdb, the 5' RACE reads were re-called with MiXCR into one record per CDR3 protein. The sample yields around 150,000 distinct CDR3 sequences, about 10% seen once. The specimen was blood, either unsorted or a sorted T cell fraction (not recorded which). These receptors were obtained from a female donor with ankylosing spondylitis or in good health (not recorded which).

This chain joins TRBV5-1 and TRBJ2-1, with 13 bases that match TRBD2. CDR3 length: 15 residues. Germline-derived CDR1 and CDR2 are SGHRS and YFSETQ. J gave up 8 bases and V 4 bases, and 6 bases lay outside the gene matches. CDR3: CASSLRTSGSDEQFF. Written as DNA, the CDR3 is TGCGCCAGCAGCCTTCGGACTAGCGGGAGCGATGAGCAGTTCTTC.

In this sample, this clonotype turned up many times. CDR3 region: CASSYGSAGGGSEQFF. The CDR3 region has the DNA TGTGCCAGCAGTTACGGATCGGCGGGAGGTGGTAGTGAGCAGTTCTTC. V gene TRBV6-5 combines with J gene TRBJ2-1; 8 bases line up with TRBD2. V shed 2 bases, J shed 9 bases, and the junction held 12 bases outside the gene matches. Per germline, CDR1 MNHEY and CDR2 SVGAGI. There are 16 residues in the CDR3.

In its sample, this clonotype was seen many times. The rearrangement links TRBV9 to TRBJ2-2, with TRBD2 matching over 14 bases. The CDR3 totals 19 residues. Per germline, CDR1 SGDLS and CDR2 YYNGEE. J gave up 2 bases and V 4 bases, and 10 bases lay outside the gene matches. The CDR3 DNA sequence: TGTGCCAGCAGCCTGGGACTAGCGGGAGCAGGGGGAAACACCGGGGAGCTGTTTTTT. Protein sequence: CASSLGLAGAGGNTGELFF. The full variable domain, with the rest looked up from reference TRBV9 and TRBJ2-2, is DSGVTQTPKHLITATGQRVTLRCSPRSGDLSVYWYQQSLDQGLQFLIQYYNGEERAKGNILERFSAQQFPDLHSELNLSSLELGDSALYFCASSLGLAGAGGNTGELFFGEGSRLTVL.

This clonotype was picked up many times. The CDR3 sequence: CASSFNPNTGELFF. CDR3 nucleotide sequence: TGTGCCAGCAGTTTCAACCCTAACACCGGGGAGCTGTTTTTT. V is TRBV12-3 or TRBV12-4 and J is TRBJ2-2; D gene ambiguous. The CDR3 loop spans 14 amino acids. The ends were cut back, 3 bases at V and 2 bases at J, with 7 bases in the middle.

This clonotype was counted at least ten times. This sequence joins TRBV4-1 and TRBJ2-7; TRBD1 agrees at 9 bases. V lost 6 bases, J lost 3 bases, and 9 bases stayed unmatched. The CDR3 extends over 15 amino acids. Germline V lookup: CDR1 MGHRA, CDR2 YSYEKL. As DNA, the CDR3 is TGCGCCAGCAGTTTTACCCCGACAGGGGGCTACGAGCAGTACTTC. This gives the protein CASSFTPTGGYEQYF.

This clonotype was seen ten or more times. The junction does not match germline at one end; this may be a read error. V is TRBV20-1 and J is TRBJ1-1; a possible D gene is TRBD1 (6 bases). The CDR3 totals 13 residues. CDR1 and CDR2 (germline): DFQATT, SNEGSKA (reference sequence). CDR3 DNA sequence: TGCAGTGCAGCAAAAGGGGGGAACCCTGAAGCTTTCTTT. Translating it yields CSAAKGGNPEAFF.

With respect to this clonotype: A much larger clone differs by one base, so this may be a read error. This chain links TRBV2 with TRBJ1-2; TRBD1 matches 7 bases. From germline, CDR1 is SNHLY and CDR2 FYNNEI. CDR3 size: 18 residues. CDR3 nucleotides: TGTGCCAGCAGCGACGGAGGGGTATGGGCGACAGGGTTTAATGGCTACCCCTTC. Amino acids: CASSDGGVWATGFNGYPF.

The chain combines TRBV11-2 with TRBJ2-1, with 7 bases matching TRBD2. The trim removed 1 base at V and 2 bases at J, leaving 2 bases unmatched. From germline, CDR1 is SGHAT and CDR2 FQNNGV. This CDR3 has 15 residues. The CDR3 reads CASSLGLAPYNEQFF. The DNA for the CDR3 is TGTGCCAGCAGCTTAGGACTAGCTCCCTACAATGAGCAGTTCTTC. Full variable domain (rest looked up from reference TRBV11-2 and TRBJ2-1): EAGVAQSPRYKIIEKRQSVAFWCNPISGHATLYWYQQILGQGPKLLIQFQNNGVVDDSQLPKDRFSAERLKGVDSTLKIQPAKLEDSAVYLCASSLGLAPYNEQFFGPGTRLTVL.

V gene TRBV20-1 combines with J gene TRBJ1-4; D is unclear. Trimming left V 3 bases short and J 8 bases short, with 10 bases between. CDR1 and CDR2 (germline): DFQATT, SNEGSKA (reference sequence). There are 12 residues in the CDR3. Written as DNA, the CDR3 is TGCAGTGCTAGCGAAGGGCGAGAAAAACTGTTTTTT. Translating it yields CSASEGREKLFF.

In this sample, this clonotype turned up once. This chain links TRBV12-3 or TRBV12-4 with TRBJ2-1; 11 bases are shared with TRBD2. The length of the CDR3 is 16 residues. V shed 4 bases, J shed 7 bases, and the junction held 9 bases outside the gene matches. Written as DNA, the CDR3 is TGTGCCAGCAGTTCGATGGGACTAGCGGACTATAATGAGCAGTTCTTC. Its protein product is CASSSMGLADYNEQFF.

This clonotype was observed at least ten times. This CDR3 reads CSARGAAGVRNEQFF. The CDR3 region has the DNA TGCAGTGCTAGAGGGGCAGCGGGAGTGCGGAATGAGCAGTTCTTC. This chain joins TRBV20-1 and TRBJ2-1; 8 positions agree with TRBD2. With V trimmed by 1 base and J by 7 bases, 9 bases remained unmatched. The CDR3 runs 15 residues. Germline V gene lookup returns CDR1 DFQATT and CDR2 SNEGSKA (reference sequence).

This clonotype was observed at least ten times. This rearrangement joins TRBV3-1 to TRBJ1-5, with D perhaps TRBD1 (6 bases). The CDR3 consists of 14 residues. Trimming removed 4 bases at V and 6 bases at J, with 13 bases between. Per the germline V gene, CDR1 is LGHDT and CDR2 is YNNKEL (reference sequence). This CDR3 is CASSLGQLGQPQHF. In DNA form, the CDR3 reads TGTGCCAGCAGCCTCGGACAGTTGGGTCAGCCCCAGCATTTT.

This clonotype appeared many times. The V call is TRBV7-3, the J call TRBJ1-1; D is undetermined. V was shortened by 5 bases and J by 0 bases, with 10 bases between the two germline ends. CDR1 and CDR2 (germline): SGHTA, FQGTGA. There are 14 residues in the CDR3. The CDR3: CASSPGSLNTEAFF. The CDR3 DNA reads as TGTGCCAGCAGCCCCGGTTCGTTGAACACTGAAGCTTTCTTT. The whole variable domain, filled in from reference TRBV7-3 and TRBJ1-1, reads GAGVSQTPSNKVTEKGKYVELRCDPISGHTALYWYRQSLGQGPEFLIYFQGTGAADDSGLPNDRFFAVRPEGSVSTLKIQRTERGDSAVYLCASSPGSLNTEAFFGQGTRLTVV.

The genes are TRBV12-3 or TRBV12-4 and TRBJ2-4, with D perhaps matching TRBD2 (6 bases). The CDR3 is 16 amino acids. The V end was cut by 2 bases, the J end by 7 bases, with 18 bases between. CDR3 nucleotide sequence: TGTGCCAGCAGTTTATCCCCGGGACTGAGTGGGAACATTCAGTACTTC. Its translation: CASSLSPGLSGNIQYF.

This clonotype has ten or more counts. The chain links TRBV25-1 to TRBJ1-1; maybe TRBD1 (5 bases). Trimming removed 6 bases from V and 3 bases from J, with 11 bases in between. The CDR3 extends over 13 amino acids. CDR1 is MGHDK and CDR2 is SYGVNS in the germline V gene. The CDR3 DNA reads as TGTGCCAGCAGCGACAGATCTTACACTGAAGCTTTCTTT. This encodes CASSDRSYTEAFF. The full variable domain, in which reference TRBV25-1 and TRBJ1-1 provide the parts outside the CDR3, is EADIYQTPRYLVIGTGKKITLECSQTMGHDKMYWYQQDPGMELHLIHYSYGVNSTEKGDLSSESTVSRIRTEHFPLTLESARPSHTSQYLCASSDRSYTEAFFGQGTRLTVV.

This clonotype has a count of ten or more. This chain uses TRBV11-1 with TRBJ1-1, with 8 bases lining up with TRBD1. Germline loops: CDR1 SGHAT, CDR2 FQDESV (reference sequence). The ends lost 1 base at V and 3 bases at J; junction bases unmatched: 7. CDR3 length equals 16 residues. DNA for the CDR3: TGTGCCAGCAGCTTAGGGACAGGGTTTGCGGACACTGAAGCTTTCTTT. It codes for CASSLGTGFADTEAFF.

This clonotype occurred many times. The chain uses TRBV20-1 and TRBJ2-1; 9 nucleotides match TRBD2. Germline CDR1 is DFQATT and CDR2 is SNEGSKA (reference sequence). Germline trimming cut 1 base from V and 2 bases from J; bases unmatched to any gene: 6. CDR3 length: 16 residues. CDR3: CSARGSGGRTYNEQFF. DNA for the CDR3: TGCAGTGCTAGAGGCAGCGGGGGGCGAACCTACAATGAGCAGTTCTTC.